The 2 T cell receptor beta chains below were found in one sample sequenced in a study of T cells after yellow fever vaccination. TCRdb analysed the 5' RACE reads with MiXCR anew, one entry per CDR3 protein. Found here are hundreds of thousands of distinct CDR3 sequences, about 4% of them singletons; the top ten hold 20% to 25%. Sequenced material: PBMCs, taken 5 days after the yellow fever booster vaccination. The source is a man aged 18 to 35 who received the YFV17D yellow fever vaccine.

This clonotype turned up a few times. This chain links TRBV10-1 with TRBJ2-3; no clear D gene. The CDR3 has 12 amino acids. The germline V and J ends were trimmed by 2 bases and 5 bases, with 5 bases remaining between them. In germline, CDR1 is WNHNN, CDR2 SYGVQD (reference sequence). Written as DNA, the CDR3 is TGCGCCAGCAGTGAGAACCTAGATACGCAGTATTTT. It encodes CASSENLDTQYF.

In this sample, this clonotype turned up many times. The chain uses TRBV4-2 and TRBJ2-5; TRBD2 matches at 9 bases. The CDR3 has 16 amino acids. Losses at the gene ends were 3 bases for V and 7 bases for J; bases not matched to a gene: 12. The germline gives CDR1 LGHNA, CDR2 YNFKEQ. The CDR3 nucleotides are TGTGCCAGCAGCCACCAGCGGGGGGATGCGGGCGGGACCCAGTACTTC. It translates to CASSHQRGDAGGTQYF.